This TCR beta chain came from a study of PD-L1 blockade in urothelial cancer. Study-wide context: Analysis of the blood was performed 3 weeks (second dose) and 6 weeks after treatment start.

This clone showed up just once. The V gene end was trimmed by 6 bases and the J gene end by 7 bases; junction bases not matched to a gene: 8. Per germline, CDR1 MNHEY and CDR2 SVGAGI. CDR3 length: 15 residues. What went into each PCR as a spike was synthetic TCR analog templates. Repertoires were generated with immunoSEQ multiplex PCR, while TCRdb's copy carries only in-frame clones and drops some. The sample carries about 21,000 clones, 85% to 90% recorded once. Material: PBMCs, obtained around atezolizumab (anti-PD-L1) treatment. The chain is built from TRBV6-5 and TRBJ2-1; 11 nucleotides align to TRBD2. The TCR comes from a woman in her fifties or sixties with urothelial cancer. In DNA, the CDR3 is TGTGCCAGCAGGCTGCTAGCGGGAGGTGGGAATGAGCAGTTCTTC. It codes for CASRLLAGGGNEQFF.